The text below deals with one TCR beta chain. The antigen is not known. The data stem from a study of immune evolution from preneoplasia to lung adenocarcinoma. Assay: immunoSEQ multiplex PCR; the TCRdb copy retains only in-frame clones and omits some. Here the sample spans some 41,000 clones, approximately 79% being singletons. With 4 bases removed from V and 3 bases from J, the gap between germline ends came to 16 bases. This CDR3 spans 15 amino acids. CDR1 and CDR2 from the germline V gene are SGHRS and YFSETQ. Findings of the study overall: Top clone frequencies peaked in normal lung, apparently declining through invasive adenocarcinoma. Normal lung had highest clonality; later lesions appeared denser, more diverse.

This sequence originates from a person in their sixties or seventies with lung adenocarcinoma. The genes are TRBV5-1 and TRBJ1-2; the D gene is possibly TRBD1 (5 bases). Sequenced sample: FFPE invasive lung adenocarcinoma tissue. Written as DNA, the CDR3 is TGCGCCAGCAGCCCAAGTAGGGGAATGGACTATGGCTACACCTTC. Encoded protein: CASSPSRGMDYGYTF.